The 14 T cell receptor beta chains listed next were all sequenced from one sample in a study of PD-1 blockade in mismatch repair-deficient tumors. The method was immunoSEQ multiplex PCR; TCRdb's version includes in-frame clones alone and lacks a portion of them. Of approximately 13,000 clones detected, roughly nine tenths appear once; the ten largest clones hold under 6%. Documented time point: 10-day in vitro stimulation with candidate neoantigen peptide 6. These TCRs' antigens remain unknown. Sequencing was performed on cells cultured in vitro, taken from a patient treated with pembrolizumab. The receptors originated from an adult with mismatch repair-deficient cancer.

This sequence joins TRBV6-5 and TRBJ1-1, with D possibly matching TRBD1 (5 bases). The CDR3 has 15 amino acids. Per the germline V gene, CDR1 is MNHEY and CDR2 is SVGAGI. Between the trimmed V and J ends, which lost 0 bases and 6 bases, there was a span of 14 bases. CDR3 coding DNA: TGTGCCAGCAGTTACTCGGGGGGTAGGGTGGCTGAAGCTTTCTTT. It encodes CASSYSGGRVAEAFF.

V is TRBV7-9 and J is TRBJ2-5; D uncertain. V was trimmed by 2 bases and J by 2 bases, leaving 12 bases between them. This CDR3 has 15 residues. CDR1 and CDR2 (germline): SEHNR, FQNEAQ (reference sequence). The CDR3 region is CASSLRWAEQETQYF. The CDR3 DNA reads as TGTGCCAGCAGCTTACGTTGGGCAGAACAAGAGACCCAGTACTTC.

This chain joins TRBV28 and TRBJ1-1, with 9 nucleotides matching TRBD1. Germline loops: CDR1 MDHEN, CDR2 SYDVKM. CDR3 size: 14 residues. Trimming removed 6 bases from V and 0 bases from J; junction bases left unmatched: 2. CDR3 protein: CASRTGGVNTEAFF. CDR3 coding DNA: TGTGCCAGCAGGACAGGGGGGGTGAACACTGAAGCTTTCTTT. Variable domain in full (rest from reference TRBV28 and TRBJ1-1): DVKVTQSSRYLVKRTGEKVFLECVQDMDHENMFWYRQDPGLGLRLIYFSYDVKMKEKGDIPEGYSVSREKKERFSLILESASTNQTSMYLCASRTGGVNTEAFFGQGTRLTVV.

In DNA, the CDR3 is TGTGCCAGCAGTAGACAGCCGTCCACAGATACGCAGTATTTT. Translating gives CASSRQPSTDTQYF. V gene TRBV6-5 combines with J gene TRBJ2-3, with D maybe TRBD1 (5 bases). The CDR3 length is 14 residues. Germline lookup yields CDR1 MNHEY and CDR2 SVGAGI. Trimming cost V 5 bases and J 2 bases, with 11 bases left between them.

The J gene is TRBJ2-7, the V gene TRBV7-6, with 7 nucleotides matching TRBD1. CDR1 is SGHVS, CDR2 FNYEAQ, per germline. J was trimmed by 3 bases and V by 1 base; bases with no gene match: 6. The CDR3 covers 15 residues. CDR3 residues: CASSLVATGYYEQYF. DNA of the CDR3: TGTGCCAGCAGCTTAGTGGCGACAGGGTACTACGAGCAGTACTTC.

The chain combines TRBV18 with TRBJ2-7; D gene ambiguous. V lost 6 bases and J lost 0, with 9 bases in between. Looked up from germline, CDR1 is KGHSH and CDR2 is LQKENI. The CDR3 has 13 amino acids. Written as DNA, the CDR3 is TGTGCCAGCTCCCCCGTAAGCTCCTACGAGCAGTACTTC. Its translation: CASSPVSSYEQYF.

The chain uses TRBV7-8 and TRBJ2-7; D is unresolved. Germline CDR1 is SGHVS and CDR2 is FQNEAQ. There are 15 residues in the CDR3. V was shortened by 2 bases and J by 2 bases, with 13 bases between the two germline ends. CDR3 in amino acids: CASSLNLRRAYEQYF. The CDR3 coding sequence is TGTGCCAGCAGCTTAAATCTCAGGAGAGCCTACGAGCAGTACTTC.

The chain is built from TRBV5-3 and TRBJ1-5; 9 bases map to TRBD1. TRBV5-3 falls under the ORF class, with uncertain function. The CDR3 runs to 17 residues. The V gene end was trimmed by 3 bases and the J gene end by 4 bases; junction bases not matched to a gene: 11. The CDR3 DNA is TGTGCCAGAAGCTGTGTCTCCACAGGGGGCGAGAATCAGCCCCAGCATTTT. Amino acid sequence: CARSCVSTGGENQPQHF.

V is TRBV7-9 and J is TRBJ2-7; TRBD2 matches 8 bases. J was trimmed by 3 bases and V by 5 bases; bases with no gene match: 9. The CDR3 runs 15 residues. Germline lookup yields CDR1 SEHNR and CDR2 FQNEAQ (reference sequence). Written as DNA, the CDR3 is TGTGCCAGCAGCCGTACCGGGACTAGGGACTACGAGCAGTACTTC. It specifies CASSRTGTRDYEQYF.

The chain employs TRBV7-9 and TRBJ1-5; TRBD1 might be the D (6 bases). The CDR3 consists of 16 residues. With 3 bases removed from V and 7 bases from J, the gap between germline ends came to 19 bases. CDR1 and CDR2 from the germline V gene are SEHNR and FQNEAQ (reference sequence). DNA of the CDR3: TGTGCCAGCAGCTTTGGGGTACAGGGAATAGCCCAGCCCCAGCATTTT. It specifies CASSFGVQGIAQPQHF.

The gene calls are TRBV7-3 and TRBJ1-1, with D unresolved. Trimming left V 0 bases short and J 8 bases short, with 7 bases between. The CDR3 contains 12 residues. Looked up from germline, CDR1 is SGHTA and CDR2 is FQGTGA. CDR3 in DNA: TGTGCCAGCAGCTTAACCGGAGGGGAAGCTTTCTTT. Translating gives CASSLTGGEAFF.

This sequence joins TRBV28 and TRBJ2-3, with D unresolved. The CDR3 consists of 12 residues. CDR1 is MDHEN and CDR2 is SYDVKM in the germline V gene. Trimming removed 5 bases at V and 0 bases at J, with 3 bases between. Here the CDR3 DNA reads TGTGCCAGCAGTCTAAGCACAGATACGCAGTATTTT. Protein: CASSLSTDTQYF.

J is TRBJ2-1 and V is TRBV7-9; 7 bases match TRBD2. With 6 bases clipped from V and 8 bases from J, the junction kept 16 bases outside the gene matches. The CDR3 runs 16 residues. The germline CDR1 and CDR2 sequences are SEHNR and FQNEAQ (reference sequence). CDR3 in amino acids: CASSYAPREVLDEQFF. CDR3 DNA sequence: TGTGCCAGCAGTTATGCGCCCCGGGAGGTCCTCGATGAGCAGTTCTTC. The complete variable domain, with remaining parts taken from reference TRBV7-9 and TRBJ2-1, reads DTGVSQNPRHKITKRGQNVTFRCDPISEHNRLYWYRQTLGQGPEFLTYFQNEAQLEKSRLLSDRFSAERPKGSFSTLEIQRTEQGDSAMYLCASSYAPREVLDEQFFGPGTRLTVL.

V gene TRBV7-9 combines with J gene TRBJ1-4; D is unresolved. Deletions cut 3 bases from V and 5 bases from J, with 13 bases between. CDR3 size: 15 residues. In germline, CDR1 is SEHNR, CDR2 FQNEAQ (reference sequence). The CDR3 coding sequence is TGTGCCAGCAGCTTTGCGGCGGGGTTAAATGAAAAACTGTTTTTT. Amino acid sequence: CASSFAAGLNEKLFF.